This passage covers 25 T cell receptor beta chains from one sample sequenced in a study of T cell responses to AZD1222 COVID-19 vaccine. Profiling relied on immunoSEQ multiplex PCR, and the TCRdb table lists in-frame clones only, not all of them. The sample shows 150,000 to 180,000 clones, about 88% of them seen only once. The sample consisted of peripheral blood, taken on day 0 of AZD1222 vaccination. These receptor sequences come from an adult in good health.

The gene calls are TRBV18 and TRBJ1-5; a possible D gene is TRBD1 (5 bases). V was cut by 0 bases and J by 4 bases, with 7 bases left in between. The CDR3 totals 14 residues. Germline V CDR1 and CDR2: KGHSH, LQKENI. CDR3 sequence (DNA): TGTGCCAGCTCACCACCCCCAGGGAATCAGCCCCAGCATTTT. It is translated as CASSPPPGNQPQHF.

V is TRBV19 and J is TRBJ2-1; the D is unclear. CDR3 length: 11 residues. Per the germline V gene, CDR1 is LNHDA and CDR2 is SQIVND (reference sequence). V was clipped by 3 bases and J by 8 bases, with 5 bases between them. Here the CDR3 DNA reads TGTGCCAGTAGTATGGTGGATGAGCAGTTCTTC. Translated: CASSMVDEQFF.

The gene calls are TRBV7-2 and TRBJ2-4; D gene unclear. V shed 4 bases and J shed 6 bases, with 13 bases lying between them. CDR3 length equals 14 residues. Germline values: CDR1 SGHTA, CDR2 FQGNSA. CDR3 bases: TGTGCCAGCAGCTCACAGAGATTCGGAAACATTCAGTACTTC. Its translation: CASSSQRFGNIQYF. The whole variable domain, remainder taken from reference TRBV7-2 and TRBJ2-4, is GAGVSQSPSNKVTEKGKDVELRCDPISGHTALYWYRQSLGQGLEFLIYFQGNSAPDKSGLPSDRFSAERTGGSVSTLTIQRTQQEDSAVYLCASSSQRFGNIQYFGAGTRLSVL.

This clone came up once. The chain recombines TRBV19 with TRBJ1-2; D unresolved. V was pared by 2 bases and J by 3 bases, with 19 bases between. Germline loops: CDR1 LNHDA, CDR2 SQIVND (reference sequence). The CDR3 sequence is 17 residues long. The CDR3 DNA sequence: TGTGCCAGTAGTATATTTGCCAGGCAGGCCCGGCACTATGGCTACACCTTC. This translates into CASSIFARQARHYGYTF.

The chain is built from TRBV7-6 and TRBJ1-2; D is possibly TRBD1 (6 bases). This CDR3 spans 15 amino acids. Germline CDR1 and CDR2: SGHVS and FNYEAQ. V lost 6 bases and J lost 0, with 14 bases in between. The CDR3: CASSSGTRANYGYTF. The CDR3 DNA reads TGTGCCAGCAGTTCCGGGACAAGAGCTAACTATGGCTACACCTTC.

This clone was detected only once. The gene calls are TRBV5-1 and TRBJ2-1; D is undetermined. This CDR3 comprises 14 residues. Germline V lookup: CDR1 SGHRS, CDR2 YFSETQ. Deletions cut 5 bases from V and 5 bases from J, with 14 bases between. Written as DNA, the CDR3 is TGCGCCAGCAGAAGCGCCGGGCGCGACAATGAGCAGTTCTTC. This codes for CASRSAGRDNEQFF.

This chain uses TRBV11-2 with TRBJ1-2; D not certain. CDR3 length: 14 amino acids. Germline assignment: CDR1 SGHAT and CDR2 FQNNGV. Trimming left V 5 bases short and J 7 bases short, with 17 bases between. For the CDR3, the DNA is TGTGCCAGCAGCCCCGGGCAGCCGTGGGGTGGCTACACCTTC. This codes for CASSPGQPWGGYTF.

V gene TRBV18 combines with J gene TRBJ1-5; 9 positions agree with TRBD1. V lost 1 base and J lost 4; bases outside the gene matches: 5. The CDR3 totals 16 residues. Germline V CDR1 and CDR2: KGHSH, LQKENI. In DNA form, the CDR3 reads TGTGCCAGCTCACCACGGCCCGGGACAGGGAATCAGCCCCAGCATTTT. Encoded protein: CASSPRPGTGNQPQHF.

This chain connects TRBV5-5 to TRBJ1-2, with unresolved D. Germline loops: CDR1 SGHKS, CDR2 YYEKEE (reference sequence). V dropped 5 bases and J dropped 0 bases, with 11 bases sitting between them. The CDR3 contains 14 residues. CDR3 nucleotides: TGTGCCAGCAGGACCGGGCCTGCTAACTATGGCTACACCTTC. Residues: CASRTGPANYGYTF.

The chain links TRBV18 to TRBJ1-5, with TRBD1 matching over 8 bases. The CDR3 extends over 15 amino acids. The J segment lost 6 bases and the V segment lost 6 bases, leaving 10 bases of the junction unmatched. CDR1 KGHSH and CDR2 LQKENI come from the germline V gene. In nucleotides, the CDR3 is TGTGCCAGCTCCCCGACAGGGGATGCCGGTCAGCCCCAGCATTTT. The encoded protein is CASSPTGDAGQPQHF. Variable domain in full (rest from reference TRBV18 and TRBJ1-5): NAGVMQNPRHLVRRRGQEARLRCSPMKGHSHVYWYRQLPEEGLKFMVYLQKENIIDESGMPKERFSAEFPKEGPSILRIQQVVRGDSAAYFCASSPTGDAGQPQHFGDGTRLSIL.

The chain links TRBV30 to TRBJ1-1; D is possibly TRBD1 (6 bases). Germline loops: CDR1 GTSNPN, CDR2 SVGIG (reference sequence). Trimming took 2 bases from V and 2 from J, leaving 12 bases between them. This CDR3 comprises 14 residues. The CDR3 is CAWSPRGLNTEAFF. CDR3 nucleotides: TGTGCCTGGAGTCCACGGGGGCTAAACACTGAAGCTTTCTTT.

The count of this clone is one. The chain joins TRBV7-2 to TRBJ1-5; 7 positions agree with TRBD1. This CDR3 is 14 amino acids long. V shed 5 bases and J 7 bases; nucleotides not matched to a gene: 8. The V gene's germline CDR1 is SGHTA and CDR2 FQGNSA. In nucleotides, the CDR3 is TGTGCCAGCAGCGTCGGGGCAGGGGGACAGCCCCAGCATTTT. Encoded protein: CASSVGAGGQPQHF.

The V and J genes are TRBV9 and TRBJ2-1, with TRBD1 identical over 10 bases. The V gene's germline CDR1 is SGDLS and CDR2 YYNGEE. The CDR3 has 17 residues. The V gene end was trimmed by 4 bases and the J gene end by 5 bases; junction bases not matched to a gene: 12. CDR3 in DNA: TGTGCCAGCAGCTCCCGGTTTGGGGGACAGGGGCACAATGAGCAGTTCTTC. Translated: CASSSRFGGQGHNEQFF. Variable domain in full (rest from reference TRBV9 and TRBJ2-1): DSGVTQTPKHLITATGQRVTLRCSPRSGDLSVYWYQQSLDQGLQFLIQYYNGEERAKGNILERFSAQQFPDLHSELNLSSLELGDSALYFCASSSRFGGQGHNEQFFGPGTRLTVL.

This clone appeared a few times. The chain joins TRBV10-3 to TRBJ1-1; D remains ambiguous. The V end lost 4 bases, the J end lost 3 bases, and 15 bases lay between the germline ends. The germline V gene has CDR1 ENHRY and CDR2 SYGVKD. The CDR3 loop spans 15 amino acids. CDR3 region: CAISASRGRYTEAFF. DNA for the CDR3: TGTGCCATCAGTGCCAGCCGGGGAAGGTACACTGAAGCTTTCTTT.

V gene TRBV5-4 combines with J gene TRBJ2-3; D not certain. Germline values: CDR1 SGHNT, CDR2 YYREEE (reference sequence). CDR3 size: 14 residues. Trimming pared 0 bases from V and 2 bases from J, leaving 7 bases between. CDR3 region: CASSLDSYTDTQYF. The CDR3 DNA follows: TGTGCCAGCAGCTTGGACTCGTACACAGATACGCAGTATTTT.

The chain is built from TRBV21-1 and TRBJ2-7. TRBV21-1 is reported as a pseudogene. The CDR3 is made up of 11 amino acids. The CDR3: CASCKRYEQYF. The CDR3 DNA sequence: TGTGCCAGTTGCAAACGATACGAGCAGTACTTC.

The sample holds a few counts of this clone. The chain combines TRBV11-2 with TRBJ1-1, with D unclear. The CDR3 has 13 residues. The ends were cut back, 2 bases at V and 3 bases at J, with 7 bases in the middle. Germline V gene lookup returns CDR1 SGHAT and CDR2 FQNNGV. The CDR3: CASSLLPYTEAFF. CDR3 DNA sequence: TGTGCCAGCAGCTTACTACCTTACACTGAAGCTTTCTTT.

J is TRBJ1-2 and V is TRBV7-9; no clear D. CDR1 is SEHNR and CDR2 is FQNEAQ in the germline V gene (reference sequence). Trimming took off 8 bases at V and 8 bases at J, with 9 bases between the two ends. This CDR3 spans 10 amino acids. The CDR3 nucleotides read TGTGCCAGCGGCCAGTGGGGCTACACCTTC. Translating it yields CASGQWGYTF.

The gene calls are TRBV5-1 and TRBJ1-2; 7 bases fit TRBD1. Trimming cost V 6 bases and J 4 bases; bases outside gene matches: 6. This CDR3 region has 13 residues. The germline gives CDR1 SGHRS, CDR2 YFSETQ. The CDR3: CASTMTGLYGYTF. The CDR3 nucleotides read TGCGCCAGCACCATGACAGGGCTCTATGGCTACACCTTC. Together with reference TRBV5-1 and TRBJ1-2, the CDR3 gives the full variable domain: KAGVTQTPRYLIKTRGQQVTLSCSPISGHRSVSWYQQTPGQGLQFLFEYFSETQRNKGNFPGRFSGRQFSNSRSEMNVSTLELGDSALYLCASTMTGLYGYTFGSGTRLTVV.

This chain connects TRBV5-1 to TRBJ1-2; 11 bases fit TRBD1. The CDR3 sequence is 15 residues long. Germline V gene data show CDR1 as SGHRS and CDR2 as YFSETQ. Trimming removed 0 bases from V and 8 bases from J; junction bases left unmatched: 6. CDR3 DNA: TGCGCCAGCAGCTTGGACGGACAGGGGGCGGGAGGCTACACCTTC. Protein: CASSLDGQGAGGYTF. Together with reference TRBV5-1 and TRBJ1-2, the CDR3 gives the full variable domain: KAGVTQTPRYLIKTRGQQVTLSCSPISGHRSVSWYQQTPGQGLQFLFEYFSETQRNKGNFPGRFSGRQFSNSRSEMNVSTLELGDSALYLCASSLDGQGAGGYTFGSGTRLTVV.

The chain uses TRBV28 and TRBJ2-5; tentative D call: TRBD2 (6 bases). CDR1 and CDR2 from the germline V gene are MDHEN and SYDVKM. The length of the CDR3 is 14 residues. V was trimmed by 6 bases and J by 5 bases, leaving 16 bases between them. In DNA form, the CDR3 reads TGTGCCAGCAGGCTAGGAGTCGGGACTGAGACCCAGTACTTC. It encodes CASRLGVGTETQYF.

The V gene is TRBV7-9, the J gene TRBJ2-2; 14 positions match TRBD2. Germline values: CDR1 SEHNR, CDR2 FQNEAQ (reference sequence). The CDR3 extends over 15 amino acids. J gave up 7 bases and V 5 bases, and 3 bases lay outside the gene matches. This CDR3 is CASSAGLAGGGELFF. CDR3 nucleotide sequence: TGTGCCAGCAGCGCCGGACTAGCGGGAGGCGGGGAGCTGTTTTTT.

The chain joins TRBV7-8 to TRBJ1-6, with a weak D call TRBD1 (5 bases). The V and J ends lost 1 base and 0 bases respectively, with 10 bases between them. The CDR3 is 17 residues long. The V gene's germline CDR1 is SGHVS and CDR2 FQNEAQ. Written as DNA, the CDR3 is TGTGCCAGCAGCTTAGTTGGGACTAGCTCCTATAATTCACCCCTCCACTTT. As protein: CASSLVGTSSYNSPLHF.

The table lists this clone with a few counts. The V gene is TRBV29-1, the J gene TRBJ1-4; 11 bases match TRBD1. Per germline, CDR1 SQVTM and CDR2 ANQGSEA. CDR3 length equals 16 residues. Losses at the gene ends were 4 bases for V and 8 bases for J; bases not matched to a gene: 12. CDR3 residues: CSVAGQGAVGYEKLFF. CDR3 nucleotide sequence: TGCAGCGTTGCTGGACAGGGGGCCGTGGGTTACGAAAAACTGTTTTTT.

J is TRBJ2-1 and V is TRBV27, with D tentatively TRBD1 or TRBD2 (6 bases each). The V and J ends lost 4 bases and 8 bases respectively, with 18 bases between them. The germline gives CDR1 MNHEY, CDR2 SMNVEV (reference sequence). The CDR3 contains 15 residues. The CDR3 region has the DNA TGTGCCAGCAGTTCCCTGGGGGGCAGGGTGGATGAGCAGTTCTTC. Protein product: CASSSLGGRVDEQFF.